The 13 T cell receptor beta chains in this list originate from one sample, sequenced in a study of cytotoxic CD8 clonotypes in ibrutinib-treated CLL. Assay used: immunoSEQ multiplex PCR; TCRdb lists only in-frame clones, some missing. The sample includes 45,000 or so clones, around three fifths of them seen just once. This material consisted of PBMCs, taken after 24 months of ibrutinib treatment. The receptors were gathered from a human donor with chronic lymphocytic leukemia.

The chain recombines TRBV5-6 with TRBJ1-1, with D tentatively TRBD1 (6 bases). The CDR3 loop spans 14 amino acids. Germline-derived CDR1 and CDR2 are SGHDT and YYEEEE. Trimming took off 1 base at V and 4 bases at J, with 11 bases between the two ends. CDR3 residues: CASSLWQGSTEAFF. The CDR3 coding sequence is TGTGCCAGCAGCTTGTGGCAGGGGAGCACTGAAGCTTTCTTT.

V is TRBV2 and J is TRBJ2-1; D not certain. The V and J ends lost 7 bases and 10 bases respectively, with 11 bases between them. The CDR3 runs to 11 residues. Germline CDR1 reads SNHLY; CDR2 reads FYNNEI. In DNA form, the CDR3 reads TGTGCCAGCACGGGCGCGAGGGAGCAGTTCTTC. The encoded protein is CASTGAREQFF.

This clone was seen ten or more times. The chain joins TRBV29-1 to TRBJ1-2; D may be TRBD1 (6 bases). The CDR3 contains 12 residues. Trimming removed 3 bases at V and 6 bases at J, with 11 bases between. The germline V gene encodes CDR1 SQVTM and CDR2 ANQGSEA. The CDR3 coding sequence is TGCAGCGTTGATAGGACAGTCCATGGCTACACCTTC. Translated: CSVDRTVHGYTF. Filled out from reference TRBV29-1 and TRBJ1-2, the complete variable domain reads SAVISQKPSRDICQRGTSLTIQCQVDSQVTMMFWYRQQPGQSLTLIATANQGSEATYESGFVIDKFPISRPNLTFSTLTVSNMSPEDSSIYLCSVDRTVHGYTFGSGTRLTVV.

V usage is TRBV9 and J usage is TRBJ1-2; maybe TRBD1 (5 bases). There are 14 residues in the CDR3. In germline, CDR1 is SGDLS, CDR2 YYNGEE. Trimming left V 6 bases short and J 8 bases short, with 20 bases between. Written as DNA, the CDR3 is TGTGCCAGCAACCCAAGAGGGGACCTGATCGGCTACACCTTC. It codes for CASNPRGDLIGYTF.

The genes are TRBV27 and TRBJ2-1; TRBD2 matches at 14 bases. The CDR3 loop spans 15 amino acids. V lost 5 bases to trimming and J lost 12 bases; unmatched junction nucleotides: 9. Germline values: CDR1 MNHEY, CDR2 SMNVEV (reference sequence). The CDR3 DNA reads TGTGCCAGCAGTCCAAGGACTAGCGGGGGGTTATGGCAGTTCTTC. Protein: CASSPRTSGGLWQFF.

The V gene is TRBV27, the J gene TRBJ2-7, with D maybe TRBD1 (5 bases). Trimming cost V 6 bases and J 2 bases, with 14 bases left between them. The germline CDR1 and CDR2 sequences are MNHEY and SMNVEV (reference sequence). The CDR3 runs 14 residues. CDR3 sequence: CASSGSGFTYEQYF. CDR3 nucleotides: TGTGCCAGCAGCGGTTCAGGGTTTACCTACGAGCAGTACTTC.

This clone appeared a few times. The rearrangement links TRBV7-9 to TRBJ1-1; D uncertain. V gave up 1 base and J gave up 1 base, with 10 bases separating them. Germline-derived CDR1 and CDR2 are SEHNR and FQNEAQ (reference sequence). The CDR3 loop spans 15 amino acids. CDR3 loop: CASSLGQVENTEAFF. In DNA form, the CDR3 reads TGTGCCAGCAGCTTAGGGCAGGTAGAGAACACTGAAGCTTTCTTT.

The chain has TRBV5-1 and TRBJ2-3; possibly TRBD1 for D (6 bases). Looked up from germline, CDR1 is SGHRS and CDR2 is YFSETQ. The CDR3 totals 15 residues. The V end was cut by 4 bases, the J end by 4 bases, with 16 bases between. CDR3 region: CASSPGHLRADTQYF. As DNA, the CDR3 is TGCGCCAGCAGCCCGGGACACCTTCGGGCAGATACGCAGTATTTT.

The J gene is TRBJ2-7, the V gene TRBV9; 7 bases agree with TRBD1. CDR3 length: 13 residues. Germline lookup yields CDR1 SGDLS and CDR2 YYNGEE. V was clipped by 4 bases and J by 5 bases; unmatched bases: 6. CDR3 loop: CASSFLGGDEQYF. CDR3 in DNA: TGTGCCAGCAGCTTTCTAGGGGGCGACGAGCAGTACTTC.

The sample holds a few counts of this clone. This chain links TRBV5-1 with TRBJ2-3; TRBD1 matches 9 bases. The CDR3 loop spans 17 amino acids. Per the germline V gene, CDR1 is SGHRS and CDR2 is YFSETQ. Trimming removed 3 bases from V and 3 bases from J; junction bases left unmatched: 11. Here the CDR3 reads CASSSPGTGKGTDTQYF. CDR3 sequence (DNA): TGCGCCAGCAGCTCTCCCGGGACAGGGAAGGGGACAGATACGCAGTATTTT.

This clone was detected a few times. The chain is built from TRBV5-6 and TRBJ1-4; 7 nucleotides align to TRBD1. The CDR3 covers 14 residues. Germline V CDR1 and CDR2: SGHDT, YYEEEE. Unmatched junction bases numbered 7, after V lost 3 bases and J lost 8 bases. CDR3 protein: CASSSDRALEKLFF. The DNA of the CDR3 is TGTGCCAGCAGCTCCGACAGGGCTTTAGAAAAACTGTTTTTT. Full variable domain (rest looked up from reference TRBV5-6 and TRBJ1-4): DAGVTQSPTHLIKTRGQQVTLRCSPKSGHDTVSWYQQALGQGPQFIFQYYEEEERQRGNFPDRFSGHQFPNYSSELNVNALLLGDSALYLCASSSDRALEKLFFGSGTQLSVL.

This clone has just a few counts. V usage is TRBV19 and J usage is TRBJ1-5; D unresolved. Trimming cost V 1 base and J 4 bases, with 5 bases left between them. Germline CDR1 reads LNHDA; CDR2 reads SQIVND (reference sequence). The CDR3 contains 13 residues. In nucleotides, the CDR3 is TGTGCCAGTAGTATAGGTCATAATCAGCCCCAGCATTTT. This encodes CASSIGHNQPQHF.

A few counts support this clone. The CDR3, as DNA: TGTGCCAGCAGTTTACCCGTCCCTTCACCCCTCCACTTT. This gives the protein CASSLPVPSPLHF. The rearrangement joins TRBV27 to TRBJ1-6; D is ambiguous. Germline values: CDR1 MNHEY, CDR2 SMNVEV (reference sequence). V was shortened by 2 bases and J by 9 bases, with 8 bases between the two germline ends. The CDR3 is 13 residues long.